One and the same sample provided the 25 T cell receptor beta chains below, sequenced in a study of breast tumors, draining lymph nodes, adjacent tissues. TCRdb recomputed calls from the multiplex PCR reads with MiXCR, one row per CDR3 protein. The sample holds 200,000 or so distinct CDR3 sequences; approximately 33% are singletons and the top ten take approximately 4.3%. Breast cancer patients provided tissue from their axillary draining lymph nodes. Specimen: axillary lymph node tissue. The receptors derive from a female donor with breast cancer. Some clones in this sample may be carry-over from other donors' samples.

In this sample, this clonotype turned up many times. The gene calls are TRBV29-1 and TRBJ2-3; 8 nucleotides line up with TRBD1. With 5 bases clipped from V and 2 bases from J, the junction kept 3 bases outside the gene matches. This CDR3 is 13 amino acids long. Germline CDR1 SQVTM, CDR2 ANQGSEA. Here the CDR3 DNA reads TGCAGCGTTTACAGGGGGGACACAGATACGCAGTATTTT. Protein: CSVYRGDTDTQYF.

This clonotype was picked up one time. Since the CDR3 does not end with the conserved phenylalanine or tryptophan, this likely comes from a read error. This sequence joins TRBV29-1 and TRBJ1-2; maybe TRBD1 (5 bases). V lost 4 bases and J 4 bases, leaving 19 bases between the germline ends. Germline CDR1 reads SQVTM; CDR2 reads ANQGSEA. The CDR3 length is 15 residues. CDR3 DNA sequence: TGCAGCGTTGTTTACTACTTAGGGGACTTCTATGGCTACACCCTC. Encoded protein: CSVVYYLGDFYGYTL.

This clonotype showed up many times. This chain joins TRBV5-8 and TRBJ2-7; 10 nucleotides align to TRBD1. V was clipped by 1 base and J by 6 bases; unmatched bases: 10. There are 16 residues in the CDR3. CDR1 is SGHTS and CDR2 is YDEGEE in the germline V gene. This chain's CDR3 is CASSLPGQGYFGEQYF. CDR3 nucleotides: TGTGCCAGCAGCTTGCCGGGACAGGGGTATTTTGGCGAGCAGTACTTC.

This clonotype was seen many times. The CDR3 loop is CASSLGVAGAQETQYF. CDR3 bases: TGTGCCAGCAGCTTAGGGGTAGCGGGAGCCCAAGAGACCCAGTACTTC. The chain joins TRBV7-3 to TRBJ2-5; 9 positions agree with TRBD2. In germline, CDR1 is SGHTA, CDR2 FQGTGA. The trim removed 2 bases at V and 1 base at J, leaving 5 bases unmatched. This CDR3 is 16 amino acids long. The variable domain in full, with the rest retrieved from reference TRBV7-3 and TRBJ2-5, is GAGVSQTPSNKVTEKGKYVELRCDPISGHTALYWYRQSLGQGPEFLIYFQGTGAADDSGLPNDRFFAVRPEGSVSTLKIQRTERGDSAVYLCASSLGVAGAQETQYFGPGTRLLVL.

The count of this clonotype is one. The junction and the germline gene differ at one end; a read error may be behind it. This chain connects TRBV6-2 or TRBV6-3 to TRBJ2-5; tentatively, D is TRBD2 (5 bases). Germline V CDR1 and CDR2: MNHEY, SVGEGT. There are 17 residues in the CDR3. The CDR3 sequence: CASGYRAERASKETQYF. CDR3 bases: TGTGCCAGCGGTTACCGCGCAGAAAGGGCTAGCAAGGAGACCCAGTACTTC.

This clonotype has more than one count but fewer than ten. CDR3 region: CASSQDQGGGRIYGYTF. CDR3 in DNA: TGTGCCAGCAGCCAAGATCAAGGGGGGGGTCGAATCTATGGCTACACCTTC. The chain carries TRBV3-1 and TRBJ1-2, with a weak D call TRBD1 (6 bases). Trimming took 0 bases from V and 4 from J, leaving 18 bases between them. The germline V gene encodes CDR1 LGHDT and CDR2 YNNKEL (reference sequence). The CDR3 consists of 17 residues.

The rearrangement joins TRBV12-3 or TRBV12-4 to TRBJ1-3; 7 bases are a match to TRBD1. Germline trimming cut 8 bases from V and 8 bases from J; bases unmatched to any gene: 21. This CDR3 comprises 17 residues. Here the CDR3 DNA reads TGTGCCAGCCGTCCTACGGGAACAGGGGCTTATGGCTACACCATATATTTT. It is translated as CASRPTGTGAYGYTIYF.

Worth noting for this clonotype: This sequence may be a read error, since a much larger clone differs from it by one base. The chain uses TRBV28 and TRBJ1-3; no clear D. The CDR3 covers 12 residues. Trimming removed 7 bases at V and 0 bases at J, with 4 bases between. Germline V CDR1 and CDR2: MDHEN, SYDVKM. The CDR3 DNA is TGTGCCAGCACAGACTCTGGAAACACCATATATTTT. It codes for CASTDSGNTIYF.

About this clonotype itself: A much larger clone sits a single nucleotide away, making a read error possible. This chain uses TRBV20-1 with TRBJ1-5; a weak D match, TRBD1 (5 bases). Germline V gives CDR1 DFQATT, CDR2 SNEGSKA (reference sequence). CDR3 length: 15 amino acids. V dropped 5 bases and J dropped 0 bases, with 14 bases sitting between them. The CDR3 spells CSAAFSGHSNQPQHF. The CDR3 DNA follows: TGCAGTGCTGCGTTCAGTGGACATAGCAATCAGCCCCAGCATTTT.

This clonotype has more than one count but fewer than ten. This could be a read error, since a much larger clone is one nucleotide away. This chain connects TRBV12-3 or TRBV12-4 to TRBJ1-3, with D unresolved. Trimming cost V 3 bases and J 3 bases, with 12 bases left between them. This CDR3 is built from 15 residues. CDR3 protein: CASSFPGRGGNTIYF. CDR3 bases: TGTGCCAGCAGTTTCCCGGGGAGAGGTGGAAACACCATATATTTT.

A note on this clonotype: This clone may be a read error of a much larger clone one base away. This chain links TRBV6-2 or TRBV6-3 with TRBJ1-3, with 8 bases identical to TRBD1. V lost 4 bases to trimming and J lost 0 bases; unmatched junction nucleotides: 17. Germline CDR1 reads MNHEY; CDR2 reads SVGEGT. The CDR3 sequence is 20 residues long. DNA for the CDR3: TGTGCCAGCAGTTCCCAGTTCGGACAGGGTAGTCGTGGCTCTGGAAACACCATATATTTT. Protein product: CASSSQFGQGSRGSGNTIYF.

This clonotype has ten or more counts. The J gene is TRBJ2-1, the V gene TRBV24-1; 11 positions match TRBD2. The ends lost 3 bases at V and 3 bases at J; junction bases unmatched: 6. Germline-derived CDR1 and CDR2 are KGHDR and SFDVKD. The CDR3 extends over 17 amino acids. CDR3 in amino acids: CATSDTTGTSGYNEQFF. CDR3 nucleotides: TGTGCCACCAGTGATACCACCGGGACTAGCGGCTACAATGAGCAGTTCTTC.

Regarding this clonotype: A much larger clone lies a single base off, so this may be a read error. This CDR3 is CASSHSDGWDEQFF. The CDR3 DNA sequence: TGTGCCAGCAGTCACTCAGACGGGTGGGATGAGCAGTTCTTC. The V and J genes are TRBV6-6 and TRBJ2-1; D call uncertain. CDR1 and CDR2 from the germline V gene are MNHNY and SVGAGI (reference sequence). This CDR3 has 14 amino acids.

The table lists this clonotype with many counts. Written as DNA, the CDR3 is TGCAGTGCAGAAGAACTAGCGGGGGGGACCTACAATGAGCAGTTCTTC. The encoded protein is CSAEELAGGTYNEQFF. The chain links TRBV20-1 to TRBJ2-1, with TRBD2 matching 13 bases. The CDR3 loop spans 16 amino acids. The V gene's germline CDR1 is DFQATT and CDR2 SNEGSKA (reference sequence). V lost 6 bases and J lost 2; bases outside the gene matches: 7.

On this clonotype itself: One junction end does not reproduce the germline sequence, and a read error may be involved. The V gene is TRBV2, the J gene TRBJ2-3; weak D call: TRBD2 (7 bases). CDR1 is SNHLY and CDR2 is FYNNEI in the germline V gene. The length of the CDR3 is 15 residues. The CDR3 coding sequence is TGTGCTTCCCGCCGGGGGGCTACCCAGCCCTACGAGCAGTACTTT. Protein sequence: CASRRGATQPYEQYF.

This clonotype showed up many times. The V and J genes are TRBV7-2 and TRBJ2-2; D possibly matches TRBD1 or TRBD2 (5 bases each). The CDR3 totals 15 residues. In germline, CDR1 is SGHTA, CDR2 FQGNSA. The V gene lost 0 bases and the J gene lost 6 bases, with 11 bases spanning the gap. CDR3 sequence (DNA): TGTGCCAGCAGCTTAGCTGGGGCGCGGGCCGGGGAGCTGTTTTTT. It translates to CASSLAGARAGELFF.

This clonotype showed up many times. J is TRBJ2-5 and V is TRBV6-6, with 8 bases that match TRBD2. J lost 1 base, V lost 0 bases, and 7 bases had no gene match. The CDR3 consists of 17 residues. Germline V gives CDR1 MNHNY, CDR2 SVGAGI (reference sequence). CDR3 in amino acids: CASSYSGIAGLQETQYF. The CDR3 coding sequence is TGTGCCAGCAGTTACTCGGGCATAGCGGGACTCCAAGAGACCCAGTACTTC.

The chain couples TRBV2 to TRBJ1-3; unclear D gene. CDR1 SNHLY and CDR2 FYNNEI come from the germline V gene. This CDR3 spans 11 amino acids. DNA of the CDR3: TGTGCTAGATACGTGGGAAACACCATATATTTT. Protein product: CARYVGNTIYF.

As to this clonotype: A much larger clone differs from this one at a single base, so this may be a read error. This chain joins TRBV6-5 and TRBJ1-2; tentatively, D is TRBD1 (5 bases). The CDR3 spans 14 residues. Trimming left V 5 bases short and J 4 bases short, with 14 bases between. The germline V gene encodes CDR1 MNHEY and CDR2 SVGAGI. DNA of the CDR3: TGTGCCAGCAGTGAAAGGAGGGGCTTCTATGGCTACACCTTC. It yields the protein CASSERRGFYGYTF.

This clonotype was observed at least ten times. The chain combines TRBV29-1 with TRBJ1-5; D gene ambiguous. The V and J ends lost 4 bases and 5 bases respectively, with 9 bases between them. Germline loops: CDR1 SQVTM, CDR2 ANQGSEA. The CDR3 is 12 residues long. The CDR3 region has the DNA TGCAGCGTTGGGGAGGGTTATCAGCCCCAGCATTTT. Its protein is CSVGEGYQPQHF.

The V and J genes are TRBV6-2 or TRBV6-3 and TRBJ2-1; D is undetermined. The CDR3 length is 12 residues. Germline CDR1 and CDR2: MNHEY and SVGEGT. V shed 6 bases and J shed 4 bases, with 7 bases lying between them. This chain's CDR3 is CASSRLYNEQFF. In DNA, the CDR3 is TGTGCCAGCAGCCGACTTTACAATGAGCAGTTCTTC.

This clonotype was detected ten times or more. The chain joins TRBV5-1 to TRBJ2-5; 14 bases are a match to TRBD2. V was clipped by 4 bases and J by 5 bases; unmatched bases: 7. The length of the CDR3 is 16 residues. The germline CDR1 and CDR2 sequences are SGHRS and YFSETQ. CDR3 in DNA: TGCGCCAGCAGCGGGGATCGACTAGCGGGGGGGGAGACCCAGTACTTC. Protein sequence: CASSGDRLAGGETQYF.

Ten or more counts support this clonotype. The chain links TRBV2 to TRBJ2-7; tentative D call: TRBD1 (6 bases). CDR3 size: 13 residues. The germline V gene encodes CDR1 SNHLY and CDR2 FYNNEI. Trimming pared 7 bases from V and 2 bases from J, leaving 12 bases between. The CDR3 reads CASTRQETYEQYF. The CDR3 DNA is TGTGCCAGCACTCGACAGGAGACCTACGAGCAGTACTTC.

This clonotype has ten or more counts. The chain is built from TRBV19 and TRBJ2-1; 13 nucleotides agree with TRBD2. Trimming took 6 bases from V and 0 from J; bases not matched to a gene: 8. The CDR3 spans 18 residues. CDR1 and CDR2 from the germline V gene are LNHDA and SQIVND (reference sequence). In DNA, the CDR3 is TGTGCCAGTAGGAGAGGACTAGCGGGAGAGCGCTCCTACAATGAGCAGTTCTTC. Translated: CASRRGLAGERSYNEQFF.

This clonotype came up many times. The chain employs TRBV9 and TRBJ2-7; the D is unclear. The germline V gene has CDR1 SGDLS and CDR2 YYNGEE. The CDR3 is 14 residues long. Trimming stripped 5 bases from V and 3 bases from J, with 15 bases between. CDR3 in amino acids: CASSAADWSYEQYF. The CDR3 DNA is TGTGCCAGCAGTGCAGCTGACTGGAGCTACGAGCAGTACTTC.